Below, 8 T cell receptor beta chains from the same sample are listed, as sequenced in a study of CD8 T cells in ankylosing spondylitis. MiXCR, applied by TCRdb to the 5' RACE reads, yields one record per CDR3 protein. The repertoire has fewer than 40,000 distinct CDR3 sequences, around 30% of them found once; the top ten carry under 50%. Sequencing was performed on synovial fluid, either unsorted or a sorted T cell fraction (not recorded which). The source is a male donor with ankylosing spondylitis.

This clonotype was picked up a small number of times. The chain combines TRBV5-1 with TRBJ2-1; 11 positions match TRBD2. The CDR3 length is 20 residues. Germline V gives CDR1 SGHRS, CDR2 YFSETQ. The trim removed 3 bases at V and 0 bases at J, leaving 14 bases unmatched. The chain's CDR3 is CASSWPPGLADISSYNEQFF. CDR3 sequence (DNA): TGCGCCAGCAGCTGGCCCCCGGGACTAGCGGATATTAGCTCCTACAATGAGCAGTTCTTC.

This clonotype is labeled medium-sized (0.01 to 0.1%). The rearrangement uses TRBV10-2 and TRBJ2-1, with 8 bases identical to TRBD2. Unmatched junction bases numbered 8, after V lost 6 bases and J lost 7 bases. The CDR3 loop spans 14 amino acids. Looked up from germline, CDR1 is WSHSY and CDR2 is SAAADI. CDR3 residues: CASRGSGSRNEQFF. The CDR3, as DNA: TGCGCCAGCAGAGGGAGCGGGAGTAGAAATGAGCAGTTCTTC.

The chain couples TRBV20-1 to TRBJ1-1; 8 nucleotides align to TRBD1. Germline-derived CDR1 and CDR2 are DFQATT and SNEGSKA (reference sequence). V was clipped by 6 bases and J by 0 bases; unmatched bases: 9. The CDR3 spans 15 residues. The CDR3 coding sequence is TGCAGTGCCGTAGACAGGGGCGGCATGAACACTGAAGCTTTCTTT. This encodes CSAVDRGGMNTEAFF.

This clonotype was recorded at least ten times. The chain carries TRBV3-1 and TRBJ2-5; perhaps TRBD1 as D (5 bases). Germline lookup yields CDR1 LGHDT and CDR2 YNNKEL (reference sequence). Trimming removed 0 bases at V and 5 bases at J, with 13 bases between. This CDR3 has 15 amino acids. The DNA of the CDR3 is TGTGCCAGCAGCCAAGATGGTCAGGGCCGTGAGACCCAGTACTTC. Residues: CASSQDGQGRETQYF.

The chain is built from TRBV6-2 or TRBV6-3 and TRBJ2-1, with 7 bases matching TRBD2. Germline CDR1 and CDR2: MNHEY and SVGEGT. The ends lost 0 bases at V and 3 bases at J; junction bases unmatched: 17. CDR3 length: 20 amino acids. The CDR3 sequence: CASSYSGREFWEGLYNEQFF. The CDR3 DNA reads as TGTGCCAGCAGTTACTCGGGGCGGGAGTTCTGGGAGGGACTCTACAATGAGCAGTTCTTC.

This clonotype is medium-sized within its sample. CDR3 nucleotide sequence: TGTGCCAGCAGCACGGAAGATACGCAGTATTTT. Translated: CASSTEDTQYF. The chain recombines TRBV2 with TRBJ2-3, with no clear D. Germline lookup yields CDR1 SNHLY and CDR2 FYNNEI. The CDR3 is 11 residues long. Trimming removed 6 bases at V and 5 bases at J, with 6 bases between.

The chain combines TRBV20-1 with TRBJ2-1; 11 bases are shared with TRBD2. V lost 5 bases, J lost 0 bases, and 6 bases stayed unmatched. The CDR3 is made up of 16 amino acids. Germline assignment: CDR1 DFQATT and CDR2 SNEGSKA (reference sequence). CDR3 coding DNA: TGCAGTGCTTATAGCGGGAGGGCCCTCTCCTACAATGAGCAGTTCTTC. This translates into CSAYSGRALSYNEQFF.

V is TRBV4-2 and J is TRBJ2-1, with 9 bases aligning to TRBD1. CDR1 is LGHNA, CDR2 YNFKEQ, per germline. The CDR3 totals 20 residues. V trimming: 4 bases; J trimming: 0 bases; junction bases outside the gene matches: 16. The CDR3 is CASSPSTGGQGWSSYNEQFF. CDR3 in DNA: TGTGCCAGCAGCCCCTCAACAGGGGGCCAGGGCTGGAGCTCCTACAATGAGCAGTTCTTC.